This T cell receptor beta chain was retrieved from a study of T cells in Graves' hyperthyroidism and ophthalmopathy. Study information: Peripheral blood was collected at initial diagnosis, before any treatment.

Exclusion of patients followed from uncontrolled infection, other autoimmune disease, pregnancy or lactation. In its sample, this clonotype was seen many times. V lost 4 bases and J lost 0; bases outside the gene matches: 13. The CDR3 runs to 20 residues. CDR1 is LNHDA, CDR2 SQIVND, per germline (reference sequence). RNA transcripts yielded amplified TCR beta CDR3 regions. A set of HTBI primers served as the primers for a first-round RT-PCR of the TCR CDR3. MiXCR was run by TCRdb on the multiplex PCR reads, yielding one entry per CDR3 protein. The sample lists around 300,000 distinct CDR3 sequences, around 19% occurring once.

This TCR derives from a middle-aged man with Graves' ophthalmopathy. Source material: blood. V usage is TRBV19 and J usage is TRBJ2-1; 12 positions match TRBD1. DNA for the CDR3: TGTGCCAGTAGTAAGAGGGGACAGGGGGCCTCCTACAGCTCCTACAATGAGCAGTTCTTC. Amino acids: CASSKRGQGASYSSYNEQFF.